A few counts support the clone carrying this TCR beta chain. Time point denoted: pretreatment peripheral blood. Patients suffered from locally advanced or metastatic urothelial carcinoma. The data are from a study of PD-L1 blockade in urothelial cancer. Study-wide background: Dosed intravenously at 1,200 mg every 3 weeks, atezolizumab was initiated by patients at some point between 2012 and 2014. Investigators checked blood 3 weeks (second dose) and 6 weeks after treatment start. The median T cell count in blood samples was some 140,000.

This CDR3 region has 13 residues. From germline, CDR1 is MNHEY and CDR2 SMNVEV (reference sequence). The V end was cut by 3 bases, the J end by 2 bases, with 8 bases between. Profiled with immunoSEQ multiplex PCR; TCRdb holds only in-frame clones, not every one. Of 38,000 or so clones listed, approximately 80% are singletons. This TCR was sampled from a man at least 80 years old with urothelial cancer. The sequencing used PBMCs, collected around atezolizumab (anti-PD-L1) treatment. The gene calls are TRBV27 and TRBJ2-7, with D tentatively TRBD1 (5 bases). CDR3 sequence: CASSFGRAYEQYF. Here the CDR3 DNA reads TGTGCCAGCAGTTTCGGCAGGGCCTACGAGCAGTACTTC.